This T cell receptor (beta chain) was sequenced in a study of T cell repertoires in cytomegalovirus infection. Study information: Well-studied HLA-B-restricted CMV epitopes were used in the study alongside recently identified HLA-C-restricted ones. From public TCR beta signatures came an indication of both CMV infection and matching HLA type. Study outcomes and limitations: Cumulative frequency of public TCR beta families picked out carriers of CMV plus the relevant HLA. HLA-C-restricted CMV-specific TCR beta clonotypes prevailed in the ex vivo response.

This clonotype was seen a handful of times. Its antigen is currently unknown. MiXCR, run by TCRdb on the reads, gives a single entry per CDR3 protein. This table holds a few hundred thousand distinct CDR3 sequences, around a quarter found once. The sample here was cultured PBMCs, taken from culture after CMV antigen stimulation. This TCR derives from a human donor in good health (CMV status not recorded). Some clones in this sample may be carry-over from other donors' samples.

The CDR3 DNA is TGTGCCAGCAGTTACTCGGGCAGCTCTGGAAACACCATATATTTT. Protein product: CASSYSGSSGNTIYF. V is TRBV6-2 or TRBV6-3 and J is TRBJ1-3; D remains ambiguous. In germline, CDR1 is MNHEY, CDR2 SVGEGT. The V gene lost 0 bases and the J gene lost 0 bases, with 6 bases spanning the gap. The CDR3 extends over 15 amino acids.